Presented here are 15 T cell receptor beta chains from one specimen sequenced in a study of T-cell memory formation after mild COVID-19. Each CDR3 protein is one row after TCRdb ran MiXCR on the 5' RACE reads. The data hold 380,000 or so distinct CDR3 sequences, with around an eighth observed a single time. Sequences were obtained from PBMCs or a T cell subset sorted from them (not recorded which). All receptors derive from a man aged 18 to 30 who had mild COVID-19 (a few samples of this study predate the infection). Cell type and time point are not known.

The genes are TRBV19 and TRBJ2-1, with D unclear. CDR3 length: 12 amino acids. The V and J ends lost 6 bases and 8 bases respectively, with 11 bases between them. Germline CDR1 is LNHDA and CDR2 is SQIVND (reference sequence). CDR3: CASSPRVDEQFF. DNA for the CDR3: TGTGCCAGTAGCCCAAGGGTGGATGAGCAGTTCTTC.

In this sample, this clonotype turned up a few times. The gene calls are TRBV12-3 or TRBV12-4 and TRBJ2-3; D assignment may be TRBD1 or TRBD2 (5 bases each). Trimming took 5 bases from V and 0 from J, leaving 9 bases between them. CDR3 length: 14 amino acids. The CDR3 loop reads CASSREGSTDTQYF. The CDR3 DNA reads TGTGCCAGCAGTAGAGAGGGGAGCACAGATACGCAGTATTTT.

V and J are TRBV2 and TRBJ2-7; tentative D call: TRBD1 (5 bases). V was clipped by 5 bases and J by 4 bases, with 15 bases between them. The CDR3 consists of 14 residues. CDR1 is SNHLY and CDR2 is FYNNEI in the germline V gene. For the CDR3, the DNA is TGTGCCAGCAGTCTTTCAGGGCCGTGGTACGAGCAGTACTTC. Amino acids: CASSLSGPWYEQYF.

The chain couples TRBV2 to TRBJ2-1; 7 bases are a match to TRBD1. The CDR3 runs 11 residues. In germline, CDR1 is SNHLY, CDR2 FYNNEI. The V gene end was trimmed by 6 bases and the J gene end by 15 bases; junction bases not matched to a gene: 8. CDR3 region: CASSTDRVRFF. Written as DNA, the CDR3 is TGTGCCAGCAGCACCGACAGGGTCCGGTTCTTC.

The DNA for the CDR3 is TGCGCCAGCAGCCAAGCGGAGAACATGAACACTGAAGCTTTCTTT. This encodes CASSQAENMNTEAFF. This sequence joins TRBV4-1 and TRBJ1-1; D remains unclear. The V gene lost 1 base and the J gene lost 0 bases, with 9 bases spanning the gap. The CDR3 has 15 residues. CDR1 is MGHRA, CDR2 YSYEKL, per germline.

The chain links TRBV5-1 to TRBJ2-7; tentative D call: TRBD1 (5 bases). The CDR3 length is 14 residues. V lost 0 bases and J lost 1, with 8 bases in between. Per germline, CDR1 SGHRS and CDR2 YFSETQ. CDR3 protein: CASSLDGASYEQYV. The CDR3 DNA sequence: TGCGCCAGCAGCTTGGATGGGGCGTCCTACGAGCAGTACGTC.

This clonotype was counted many times. The chain employs TRBV6-5 and TRBJ1-6; D gene ambiguous. The CDR3 consists of 15 residues. V gave up 3 bases and J gave up 6 bases, with 12 bases separating them. Per germline, CDR1 MNHEY and CDR2 SVGAGI. CDR3: CASSYGGLSNSPLHF. Here the CDR3 DNA reads TGTGCCAGCAGTTATGGAGGCCTTAGTAATTCACCCCTCCACTTT.

This chain connects TRBV7-2 to TRBJ2-1, with a tentative D call TRBD2 (6 bases). V was shortened by 2 bases and J by 9 bases, with 20 bases between the two germline ends. The CDR3 runs to 16 residues. CDR1 and CDR2 (germline): SGHTA, FQGNSA. The CDR3: CASSLRLGFGGSEQFF. The CDR3 DNA is TGTGCCAGCAGCTTACGGTTGGGGTTTGGGGGGAGTGAGCAGTTCTTC.

This clonotype was counted between two and nine times. The chain is built from TRBV7-8 and TRBJ2-7; possible D gene TRBD1, 5 bases. This CDR3 is built from 14 residues. Germline values: CDR1 SGHVS, CDR2 FQNEAQ. The ends were cut back, 0 bases at V and 4 bases at J, with 10 bases in the middle. CDR3 in amino acids: CASSLALKGYEQYF. DNA for the CDR3: TGTGCCAGCAGCTTAGCCCTGAAGGGGTACGAGCAGTACTTC.

J is TRBJ2-3 and V is TRBV6-2 or TRBV6-3, with no clear D. Germline assignment: CDR1 MNHEY and CDR2 SVGEGT. The length of the CDR3 is 15 residues. V gave up 2 bases and J gave up 4 bases, with 13 bases separating them. The CDR3 DNA sequence: TGTGCCAGCAGTTACACATGGCCGACCCCAGATACGCAGTATTTT. This codes for CASSYTWPTPDTQYF.

This clonotype has only a few counts. The chain employs TRBV4-1 and TRBJ2-7; 11 positions agree with TRBD2. The CDR3 consists of 19 residues. Germline V CDR1 and CDR2: MGHRA, YSYEKL. The V segment lost 0 bases and the J segment 2 bases; nucleotides outside the gene matches: 12. CDR3 residues: CASSQEITSGGLRPYEQYF. CDR3 nucleotide sequence: TGCGCCAGCAGCCAAGAAATTACTAGCGGGGGCCTCAGACCCTACGAGCAGTACTTC.

This clonotype was seen at least ten times. This chain uses TRBV7-9 with TRBJ2-5, with TRBD2 matching 8 bases. CDR1 is SEHNR, CDR2 FQNEAQ, per germline (reference sequence). The CDR3 is 15 residues long. The V and J ends lost 5 bases and 3 bases, in that order; junction bases with no gene match: 8. For the CDR3, the DNA is TGTGCCAGCAGCCCAACGGGGGGGGCTAAAGAGACCCAGTACTTC. It translates to CASSPTGGAKETQYF.

The genes are TRBV5-6 and TRBJ1-6; possible D gene TRBD1, 6 bases. Germline assignment: CDR1 SGHDT and CDR2 YYEEEE. The CDR3 is 17 residues long. Trimming took 4 bases from V and 3 from J, leaving 17 bases between them. CDR3 region: CASSMTQGRIYNSPLHF. Here the CDR3 DNA reads TGTGCCAGCAGCATGACCCAGGGGCGGATCTATAATTCACCCCTCCACTTT.

V is TRBV4-2 and J is TRBJ1-5, with D possibly being TRBD1 (6 bases). Germline CDR1 and CDR2: LGHNA and YNFKEQ. V was trimmed by 4 bases and J by 5 bases, leaving 12 bases between them. The CDR3 runs to 14 residues. In DNA, the CDR3 is TGTGCCAGCAGCCTAGGACAGCCGGATCAGCCCCAGCATTTT. This codes for CASSLGQPDQPQHF.

This clonotype has a handful of counts. The chain employs TRBV5-1 and TRBJ1-1; D remains ambiguous. V lost 4 bases, J lost 3 bases, and 19 bases lay in between. The CDR3 runs 16 residues. Germline lookup yields CDR1 SGHRS and CDR2 YFSETQ. The CDR3 coding sequence is TGCGCCAGCAGCCCCGCCCTGGGATTCGGGGACACTGAAGCTTTCTTT. Translating it yields CASSPALGFGDTEAFF.